These 10 T cell receptor beta chains share one sample of origin, sequenced in a study of T-cell reconstitution after alpha-beta-depleted transplantation in children. Preparation of the TCRbeta library involved a method that used unique molecular identifiers. TCRdb itself ran the PCR reads through MiXCR, one entry per CDR3 protein. The sample gives about 350,000 distinct CDR3 sequences, 15% to 20% of which show up once; about 41% is in the top ten. The specimen comprised PBMCs, mostly from graft donor cells, sampled 360 days after TCRalphabeta/CD19-depleted stem cell transplant. The receptors derive from a male patient between 2 and 15 years old who had a stem cell transplant for acute lymphoblastic leukemia, so the T cells may come from the graft donor.

In its sample, this clonotype was seen many times. The rearrangement links TRBV12-3 or TRBV12-4 to TRBJ2-7; TRBD1 is a possible D gene (5 bases). Trimming cost V 5 bases and J 3 bases, with 11 bases left between them. This CDR3 has 13 residues. The CDR3 here is CASSTGFNYEQYF. As DNA, the CDR3 is TGTGCCAGCAGTACAGGCTTTAACTACGAGCAGTACTTC.

This clonotype was detected a few times. V is TRBV11-1 and J is TRBJ2-2; perhaps TRBD1 as D (6 bases). Trimming removed 5 bases at V and 5 bases at J, with 15 bases between. The CDR3 consists of 15 residues. The V gene's germline CDR1 is SGHAT and CDR2 FQDESV (reference sequence). CDR3 residues: CASSIQGFGTGELFF. The CDR3 DNA is TGTGCCAGCAGCATACAGGGCTTTGGGACCGGGGAGCTGTTTTTT.

This clonotype showed up just a few times. This chain links TRBV27 with TRBJ2-1, with D perhaps TRBD1 (6 bases). CDR3 length: 16 amino acids. V was trimmed by 3 bases and J by 4 bases, leaving 16 bases between them. Germline-derived CDR1 and CDR2 are MNHEY and SMNVEV (reference sequence). CDR3 DNA sequence: TGTGCCAGCAGTTTGGGGACCCGAGGGGGATACAATGAGCAGTTCTTC. Translating gives CASSLGTRGGYNEQFF.

The chain uses TRBV29-1 and TRBJ2-7; TRBD1 matches 9 bases. The CDR3 is made up of 14 amino acids. The germline V gene has CDR1 SQVTM and CDR2 ANQGSEA. V shed 4 bases, J shed 7 bases, and the junction held 11 bases outside the gene matches. The CDR3 DNA reads TGCAGCGTTGCGCCCGGGACAGGGCGGTGGGAGCAGTACTTC. Translated: CSVAPGTGRWEQYF.

The chain employs TRBV11-2 and TRBJ2-1; 7 bases match TRBD1. The V gene end was trimmed by 5 bases and the J gene end by 9 bases; junction bases not matched to a gene: 13. This CDR3 is 15 amino acids long. Germline CDR1 reads SGHAT; CDR2 reads FQNNGV. The CDR3: CASSTRASGQVEQFF. CDR3 bases: TGTGCCAGCAGCACGCGAGCCTCCGGACAGGTTGAGCAGTTCTTC. The entire variable domain, with the rest obtained from reference TRBV11-2 and TRBJ2-1, is as follows: EAGVAQSPRYKIIEKRQSVAFWCNPISGHATLYWYQQILGQGPKLLIQFQNNGVVDDSQLPKDRFSAERLKGVDSTLKIQPAKLEDSAVYLCASSTRASGQVEQFFGPGTRLTVL.

The chain employs TRBV5-8 and TRBJ2-3, with D maybe TRBD1 (5 bases). Trimming removed 1 base from V and 2 bases from J, with 14 bases in between. This CDR3 comprises 16 residues. CDR1 is SGHTS, CDR2 YDEGEE, per germline. CDR3 DNA: TGTGCCAGCAGCTTGTCAAGGGGCGGCTACACAGATACGCAGTATTTT. Translated, it gives CASSLSRGGYTDTQYF. Complete variable domain (other parts from reference TRBV5-8 and TRBJ2-3): EAGVTQSPTHLIKTRGQQATLRCSPISGHTSVYWYQQALGLGLQFLLWYDEGEERNRGNFPPRFSGRQFPNYSSELNVNALELEDSALYLCASSLSRGGYTDTQYFGPGTRLTVL.

This clonotype was seen ten or more times. The chain links TRBV28 to TRBJ1-5; TRBD1 matches at 9 bases. The CDR3 loop spans 18 amino acids. Germline V CDR1 and CDR2: MDHEN, SYDVKM. Trimming removed 6 bases from V and 2 bases from J; junction bases left unmatched: 14. CDR3 coding DNA: TGTGCCAGCAGGGGCACAGGGGGCCAATCTGTACGCAATCAGCCCCAGCATTTT. This sequence encodes CASRGTGGQSVRNQPQHF.

This clonotype was seen a handful of times. This chain uses TRBV5-1 with TRBJ2-5; possible D gene TRBD2, 5 bases. The CDR3 is 16 residues long. Germline CDR1 and CDR2: SGHRS and YFSETQ. V lost 1 base, J lost 5 bases, and 18 bases lay in between. CDR3 protein: CASSLRYSQAVETQYF. CDR3 nucleotides: TGCGCCAGCAGCTTGAGGTACAGCCAAGCGGTCGAGACCCAGTACTTC.

Of note for this clonotype: A read error may produce the germline difference seen at one junction end. V usage is TRBV20-1 and J usage is TRBJ2-1; 15 bases fit TRBD2. Per germline, CDR1 DFQATT and CDR2 SNEGSKA (reference sequence). The CDR3 has 13 amino acids. The CDR3 DNA sequence: TGCAGTGCTACCAGGACTAGCGGGAGGGCCCCCGACTTC. This encodes CSATRTSGRAPDF.

The rearrangement links TRBV27 to TRBJ2-3, with D perhaps given as TRBD1 or TRBD2 (6 bases each). With 5 bases removed from V and 2 bases from J, the gap between germline ends came to 17 bases. Germline lookup yields CDR1 MNHEY and CDR2 SMNVEV (reference sequence). The CDR3 has 16 amino acids. CDR3 sequence: CASSDIRGVYTDTQYF. CDR3 in DNA: TGTGCCAGCAGTGATATAAGGGGGGTTTACACAGATACGCAGTATTTT.